The table lists the clone carrying this TCR beta chain with a few counts. As yet, its antigen is unknown. The data belong to a study of cytomegalovirus exposure and HLA in healthy donors. Findings of the study overall: Several of the most significant clusters appeared linked to common viral pathogens, based on a later analysis. Most of the CMV-associated TCR beta chains (in a later analysis) appeared to be HLA-restricted. Associated with HLA alleles at 0.05 false discovery rate in a later analysis were 16,951 TCR beta sequences.

PCR involved 60 Vbeta and 13 Jbeta primers. Sequencing was performed with immunoSEQ multiplex PCR; in TCRdb, only in-frame clones are kept and a portion is missing. This sample yields 150,000 to 200,000 clones, of which roughly 77% are seen a single time; approximately 10% belongs to the top ten. The CDR3 runs 15 residues. Germline CDR1 is SGHNT and CDR2 is YENEEA. V shed 3 bases and J shed 0 bases, with 9 bases lying between them. Sequencing was performed on PBMCs. The sequence was obtained from a man between 18 and 29 years old in good health and CMV-seropositive. The V and J genes are TRBV11-3 and TRBJ2-1, with unresolved D. CDR3 in amino acids: CASSFNSRSYNEQFF. The CDR3 bases are TGTGCCAGCAGCTTCAACAGCCGCTCCTACAATGAGCAGTTCTTC.